This T cell receptor (beta chain) was sequenced during a study of graft-versus-host responses after intestinal transplantation. Overall study findings and caveats: Analysis identified GvH clones in recipient marrow, with some appearing first in ileum or blood.

This table comes from immunoSEQ multiplex PCR, and its TCRdb copy is limited to in-frame clones, with some not included. The data contain 90,000 to 120,000 clones, 80% to 90% of them singletons. Worth noting for this clone: Its specificity is not known.

Trimming took 2 bases from V and 3 from J; bases not matched to a gene: 5. Germline CDR1 reads SEHNR; CDR2 reads FQNEAQ (reference sequence). The CDR3 extends over 15 amino acids. The genes are TRBV7-9 and TRBJ2-3, with 7 nucleotides matching TRBD1. The sequence came from a human donor who was the organ donor for an intestinal transplant. The sample consisted of unstimulated CD4+ T cells sorted from spleen or lymph node cells, taken before transplant. CDR3 sequence (DNA): TGTGCCAGCAGCTTAAAAGGACAGGCGACAGATACGCAGTATTTT. Protein: CASSLKGQATDTQYF.